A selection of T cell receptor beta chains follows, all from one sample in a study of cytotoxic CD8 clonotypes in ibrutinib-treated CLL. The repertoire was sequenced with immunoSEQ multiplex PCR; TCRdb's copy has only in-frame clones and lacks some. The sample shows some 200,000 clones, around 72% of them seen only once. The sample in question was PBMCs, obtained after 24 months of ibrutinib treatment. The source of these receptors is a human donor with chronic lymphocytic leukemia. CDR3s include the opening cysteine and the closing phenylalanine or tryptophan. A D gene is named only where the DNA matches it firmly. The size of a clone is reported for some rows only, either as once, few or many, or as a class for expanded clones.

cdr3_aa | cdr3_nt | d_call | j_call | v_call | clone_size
CASSQLPGQDYGYTF | TGCGCCAGCAGCCAATTACCGGGACAAGATTATGGCTACACCTTC | - | TRBJ1-2 | TRBV4-1 | once
CASRQKGAVEQYF | TGTGCCAGCAGACAAAAGGGGGCCGTTGAGCAGTACTTC | TRBD1 | TRBJ2-7 | TRBV6-5 | -
CASSTRDQSYEQYF | TGTGCCAGCAGTACCCGGGACCAATCCTACGAGCAGTACTTC | - | TRBJ2-7 | TRBV27 | few
CASSPPTGYNEQFF | TGTGCCAGCTCACCACCTACAGGATACAATGAGCAGTTCTTC | - | TRBJ2-1 | TRBV18 | -
CASSPGGEAFF | TGTGCCAGCAGCCCGGGGGGTGAAGCTTTCTTT | - | TRBJ1-1 | TRBV7-8 | few
CASSLGQGGTEAFF | TGTGCCAGCAGTTTAGGACAGGGAGGGACTGAAGCTTTCTTT | TRBD1 | TRBJ1-1 | TRBV27 | few
CASSLSSDRGTEAFF | TGTGCCAGCAGTTTATCCTCCGACAGGGGAACTGAAGCTTTCTTT | TRBD1 | TRBJ1-1 | TRBV27 | -
CASRPTGGAGQPQHF | TGTGCCAGCAGGCCTACAGGGGGCGCCGGACAGCCCCAGCATTTT | TRBD1 | TRBJ1-5 | TRBV6-5 | -
CASSYSQGAKEQYF | TGTGCCAGCAGCTACTCACAGGGGGCAAAAGAGCAGTACTTC | TRBD1 | TRBJ2-7 | TRBV7-2 | -
CASSLGGDETQYF | TGTGCCAGCAGCTTAGGGGGTGACGAGACCCAGTACTTC | - | TRBJ2-5 | TRBV7-2 | -
CASSQVGVTSGSYEQYF | TGCGCCAGCAGCCAAGTAGGGGTGACTAGCGGCTCCTACGAGCAGTACTTC | TRBD2 | TRBJ2-7 | TRBV4-3 | -
CVRSYDRMNTEAFF | TGTGTCAGAAGCTATGACAGGATGAACACTGAAGCTTTCTTT | - | TRBJ1-1 | TRBV7-5 | -
CASSSRLAVGPDTQYF | TGTGCCAGCAGTTCCCGACTAGCGGTGGGCCCTGATACGCAGTATTTT | TRBD2 | TRBJ2-3 | TRBV27 | -
CASSAGNEWRETQYF | TGTGCCAGCAGTGCGGGAAACGAGTGGAGAGAGACCCAGTACTTC | - | TRBJ2-5 | TRBV6-1 | once
CASSRGQGPYEQYF | TGTGCCAGCAGCCGTGGACAGGGCCCCTACGAGCAGTACTTC | TRBD1 | TRBJ2-7 | TRBV7-6 | -
CASSLGQGALYEQYF | TGTGCCAGCAGCCTGGGACAGGGGGCATTGTACGAGCAGTACTTC | TRBD1 | TRBJ2-7 | TRBV7-9 | -
CASSNGTAPRYEQYF | TGTGCCAGCAGCAACGGGACAGCCCCTAGGTACGAGCAGTACTTC | TRBD1 | TRBJ2-7 | TRBV9 | -
CASRYNYGYTF | TGTGCCAGTAGGTACAACTATGGCTACACCTTC | - | TRBJ1-2 | TRBV19 | -
CASSRPDHYNEQFF | TGTGCCAGCAGCCGACCCGACCACTACAATGAGCAGTTCTTC | - | TRBJ2-1 | TRBV4-2 | -
CASSGQDTGELFF | TGTGCCAGCAGCGGACAGGACACCGGGGAGCTGTTTTTT | - | TRBJ2-2 | TRBV9 | -
CAWSVFGGQPQHF | TGTGCCTGGAGTGTATTTGGGGGCCAGCCCCAGCATTTT | - | TRBJ1-5 | TRBV30 | few
CASGGGTNQETQYF | TGTGCCAGCGGGGGCGGAACAAACCAAGAGACCCAGTACTTC | - | TRBJ2-5 | TRBV25-1 | -
CASSLRGQGLQPQHF | TGTGCCAGCAGTTTAAGGGGACAAGGATTGCAGCCCCAGCATTTT | - | TRBJ1-5 | TRBV27 | -
CASSPGLHYEQYF | TGTGCCAGCAGTCCTGGACTCCACTACGAGCAGTACTTC | - | TRBJ2-7 | TRBV27 | -
CASSLQGGSTEAFF | TGTGCCAGCAGTTTGCAGGGCGGTAGCACTGAAGCTTTCTTT | - | TRBJ1-1 | TRBV6-5 | -
CASSTSGYTEAFF | TGTGCCAGCAGTACATCGGGGTACACTGAAGCTTTCTTT | - | TRBJ1-1 | TRBV28 | -
CASSVGVGLAPQAQYF | TGTGCCAGCAGCGTAGGAGTCGGACTAGCCCCTCAAGCGCAGTATTTT | TRBD2 | TRBJ2-3 | TRBV9 | -